These 2 T cell receptor beta chains were all obtained from the same sample, sequenced in a study of shared clonotypes between healthy human individuals. The naive CD8 subset, CD45RO-negative cells positively selected for CCR7, excluded terminally differentiated effector memory CD45RA+ cells. Data came from immunoSEQ multiplex PCR; TCRdb stores just in-frame clones and leaves some out. The sample consists of some 2 million clones, just under 95% of them appearing once. Material: naive CD8+ T cells sorted from blood. Every receptor here comes from a man aged 18 to 30 in good health.

Written as DNA, the CDR3 is TGTGCCAGCAGCCCGGGACGGCTGTATGGCTACACCTTC. It is translated as CASSPGRLYGYTF. The V call is TRBV5-4, the J call TRBJ1-2; a weak D match, TRBD1 (5 bases). The V gene lost 4 bases and the J gene lost 5 bases, with 12 bases spanning the gap. Germline V gene lookup returns CDR1 SGHNT and CDR2 YYREEE (reference sequence). The length of the CDR3 is 13 residues.

CDR3: CASSGMNTEAFF. Here the CDR3 DNA reads TGTGCCAGCTCCGGAATGAACACTGAAGCTTTCTTT. This chain connects TRBV11-2 to TRBJ1-1; D uncertain. Trimming took 8 bases from V and 0 from J, leaving 7 bases between them. The germline CDR1 and CDR2 sequences are SGHAT and FQNNGV. The CDR3 loop spans 12 amino acids.